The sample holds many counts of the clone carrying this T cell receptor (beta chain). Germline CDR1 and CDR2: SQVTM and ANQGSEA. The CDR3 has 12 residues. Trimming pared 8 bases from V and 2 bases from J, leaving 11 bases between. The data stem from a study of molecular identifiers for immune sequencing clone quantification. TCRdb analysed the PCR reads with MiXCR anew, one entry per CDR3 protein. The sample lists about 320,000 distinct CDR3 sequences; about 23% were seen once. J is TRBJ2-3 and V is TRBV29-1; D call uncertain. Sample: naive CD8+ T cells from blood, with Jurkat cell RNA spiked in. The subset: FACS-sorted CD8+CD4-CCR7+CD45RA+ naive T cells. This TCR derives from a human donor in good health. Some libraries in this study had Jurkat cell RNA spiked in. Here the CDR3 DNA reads TGCAGCTCCCGAAATCACACAGATACGCAGTATTTT. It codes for CSSRNHTDTQYF.